The 5 T cell receptor beta chains reported below all come from one sample, sequenced in a study of blood T cell repertoires in COVID-19. The data were produced by immunoSEQ multiplex PCR, yet TCRdb's version contains in-frame clones alone and is incomplete. The sample has about 69,000 clones; 84% are singletons. Input material: peripheral blood. These receptor sequences come from a man aged 50-59 years with COVID-19, enrolled during active disease.

The V gene is TRBV6-2 or TRBV6-3, the J gene TRBJ1-1; D remains ambiguous. Germline CDR1 MNHEY, CDR2 SVGEGT. This CDR3 is 14 amino acids long. V dropped 5 bases and J dropped 1 base, with 11 bases sitting between them. CDR3 bases: TGTGCCAGCAGTGCGACAATCGGGAACACTGAAGCTTTCTTT. Translating gives CASSATIGNTEAFF.

The rearrangement uses TRBV4-3 and TRBJ2-2; 12 nucleotides agree with TRBD2. V trimming: 3 bases; J trimming: 5 bases; junction bases outside the gene matches: 4. CDR3 length equals 16 residues. Germline V CDR1 and CDR2: LGHNA, YSLEER. The CDR3 DNA reads as TGCGCCAGCAGCCACCTCGGACTAGCGGGAACCGGGGAGCTGTTTTTT. This sequence encodes CASSHLGLAGTGELFF.

V usage is TRBV7-9 and J usage is TRBJ2-7, with D hard to call. The CDR3 spans 13 residues. CDR1 and CDR2 from the germline V gene are SEHNR and FQNEAQ (reference sequence). With 1 base removed from V and 5 bases from J, the gap between germline ends came to 9 bases. The CDR3 nucleotides read TGTGCCAGCAGCTTAGGTGTGGGCCACGAGCAGTACTTC. Residues: CASSLGVGHEQYF.

This chain links TRBV5-3 with TRBJ2-7; tentative D call: TRBD2 (5 bases). TRBV5-3 is given ORF status, its function remaining uncertain. The CDR3 runs 14 residues. Trimming took off 7 bases at V and 1 base at J, with 15 bases between the two ends. Written as DNA, the CDR3 is TGTGCCAGAGGAAGTGAGGACTCTTCCTACGAGCAGTACTTC. Translated: CARGSEDSSYEQYF.

The chain couples TRBV14 to TRBJ2-2; maybe TRBD2 (7 bases). This CDR3 region has 15 residues. Germline CDR1 and CDR2: SGHDN and FVKESK. V was cut by 2 bases and J by 4 bases, with 11 bases left in between. CDR3 protein: CASSQWGGPTGELFF. The CDR3 coding sequence is TGTGCCAGCAGCCAATGGGGGGGCCCCACCGGGGAGCTGTTTTTT.